The 30 T cell receptor beta chains below come from one sample, sequenced in a study of T-cell reconstitution after alpha-beta-depleted transplantation in children. Unique molecular identifiers were used to barcode this TCRbeta library. TCRdb called the PCR reads again in MiXCR, with one record for every CDR3 protein. The repertoire holds hundreds of thousands of distinct CDR3 sequences, with 15% to 20% as singletons. The starting material was PBMCs, mostly from graft donor cells, obtained 360 days after TCRalphabeta/CD19-depleted stem cell transplant. These receptors were obtained from a male patient aged 2-15 years who had a stem cell transplant for acute lymphoblastic leukemia, so the T cells may come from the graft donor.

The genes are TRBV5-1 and TRBJ2-2, with 7 bases identical to TRBD1. The germline gives CDR1 SGHRS, CDR2 YFSETQ. The CDR3 runs to 16 residues. V lost 4 bases to trimming and J lost 6 bases; unmatched junction nucleotides: 12. The CDR3 DNA reads TGCGCCAGCAGCCGGACAGGTCCCTCGAGACCCGGGGAGCTGTTTTTT. It encodes CASSRTGPSRPGELFF.

The sample holds one count of this clonotype. The chain combines TRBV4-1 with TRBJ2-1, with a weak D call TRBD2 (5 bases). Germline V lookup: CDR1 MGHRA, CDR2 YSYEKL. The CDR3 loop spans 21 amino acids. V was cut by 3 bases and J by 0 bases, with 27 bases left in between. CDR3: CASSHPRAPAADLSSYNEQFF. The CDR3 nucleotides read TGCGCCAGCAGCCACCCCAGAGCCCCTGCAGCGGACCTTTCCTCCTACAATGAGCAGTTCTTC.

This chain links TRBV24-1 with TRBJ2-5; possible D gene TRBD2, 5 bases. V was cut by 2 bases and J by 7 bases, with 13 bases left in between. Germline loops: CDR1 KGHDR, CDR2 SFDVKD. The CDR3 spans 14 residues. CDR3 bases: TGTGCCACCAGTGATTCCCGGCAAAGCGGGACCCAGTACTTC. The encoded protein is CATSDSRQSGTQYF.

This rearrangement joins TRBV9 to TRBJ2-7, with D possibly being TRBD2 (6 bases). This CDR3 contains 14 residues. Trimming left V 0 bases short and J 3 bases short, with 10 bases between. Per the germline V gene, CDR1 is SGDLS and CDR2 is YYNGEE. The CDR3 DNA sequence: TGTGCCAGCAGCGTAGGCTGGGGGGTCTACGAGCAGTACTTC. Its translation is CASSVGWGVYEQYF.

This clonotype has only a few counts. This chain uses TRBV10-3 with TRBJ2-3; TRBD2 matches 11 bases. The CDR3 length is 15 residues. Germline CDR1 ENHRY, CDR2 SYGVKD. The J segment lost 2 bases and the V segment lost 6 bases, leaving 4 bases of the junction unmatched. This CDR3 reads CAIRPGLADTDTQYF. CDR3 bases: TGTGCCATCAGACCGGGACTAGCGGACACAGATACGCAGTATTTT.

V usage is TRBV3-1 and J usage is TRBJ2-1, with 9 bases aligning to TRBD2. This CDR3 has 17 amino acids. V lost 4 bases and J lost 15; bases outside the gene matches: 22. In germline, CDR1 is LGHDT, CDR2 YNNKEL (reference sequence). The CDR3 coding sequence is TGTGCCAGCAGCCCCCTTTTAGCGGGAGAAAGGGGGACCCTCAGGTTCTTC. This gives the protein CASSPLLAGERGTLRFF.

This chain links TRBV20-1 with TRBJ2-5; tentatively, D is TRBD1 (6 bases). This CDR3 is built from 14 residues. Germline CDR1 DFQATT, CDR2 SNEGSKA (reference sequence). V dropped 2 bases and J dropped 2 bases, with 12 bases sitting between them. The CDR3 DNA is TGCAGTGCTAGAACGACAGGACCACAAGAGACCCAGTACTTC. It specifies CSARTTGPQETQYF.

The J gene is TRBJ1-2, the V gene TRBV12-3 or TRBV12-4, with D possibly TRBD1 on 5 matching bases. V was clipped by 1 base and J by 7 bases, with 13 bases between them. The CDR3 sequence is 14 residues long. CDR3 in amino acids: CASSLVLAGTGYTF. Here the CDR3 DNA reads TGTGCCAGCAGTTTAGTACTAGCAGGGACTGGCTACACCTTC.

This clonotype appeared a few times. The rearrangement joins TRBV4-2 to TRBJ2-6; no reliable D call. The CDR3 contains 16 residues. Trimming stripped 2 bases from V and 2 bases from J, with 10 bases between. Germline CDR1 and CDR2: LGHNA and YNFKEQ. In DNA form, the CDR3 reads TGTGCCAGCAGCCAACTGGCAGCGACTGGGGCCAACGTCCTGACTTTC. Protein sequence: CASSQLAATGANVLTF.

This clonotype showed up just a few times. The CDR3 DNA is TGTGCCAGCAGTTACTCCCGGACTAGCGGCTACAATGAGCAGTTCTTC. Residues: CASSYSRTSGYNEQFF. This rearrangement joins TRBV6-2 or TRBV6-3 to TRBJ2-1; 10 bases fit TRBD2. The germline CDR1 and CDR2 sequences are MNHEY and SVGEGT. The trim removed 0 bases at V and 3 bases at J, leaving 2 bases unmatched. This CDR3 contains 16 residues.

The chain joins TRBV4-3 to TRBJ2-1; 12 bases agree with TRBD2. The junction had 6 bases not matched to a gene; V was cut back by 2 bases and J by 4 bases. This CDR3 spans 17 amino acids. Germline CDR1 and CDR2: LGHNA and YSLEER. The CDR3 coding sequence is TGCGCCAGCAGCCAAAGGACTAGCGGGGCGGTTTACAATGAGCAGTTCTTC. It translates to CASSQRTSGAVYNEQFF.

A few counts support this clonotype. The CDR3 DNA reads TGCAGTCCGGGGGGGAGGAATGAGCAGTTCTTC. It is translated as CSPGGRNEQFF. J is TRBJ2-1 and V is TRBV20-1, with TRBD2 matching over 8 bases. The V segment lost 8 bases and the J segment 7 bases; nucleotides outside the gene matches: 4. CDR3 length: 11 amino acids. Germline CDR1 DFQATT, CDR2 SNEGSKA (reference sequence).

The J gene is TRBJ2-3, the V gene TRBV7-2; TRBD2 agrees at 9 bases. Trimming removed 7 bases from V and 2 bases from J; junction bases left unmatched: 13. The CDR3 has 17 amino acids. Germline V lookup: CDR1 SGHTA, CDR2 FQGNSA. As DNA, the CDR3 is TGTGCCAGCAACCTTTTAGCGGGAGCTGTGGTCACAGATACGCAGTATTTT. The encoded protein is CASNLLAGAVVTDTQYF.

This clonotype was detected only a few times. The V call is TRBV12-3 or TRBV12-4, the J call TRBJ1-5, with a tentative D call TRBD1 (6 bases). The CDR3 spans 15 residues. Deletions cut 3 bases from V and 0 bases from J, with 9 bases between. The CDR3 spells CASSFRQASNQPQHF. In DNA, the CDR3 is TGTGCCAGCAGTTTCAGACAGGCTAGCAATCAGCCCCAGCATTTT.

This chain connects TRBV11-3 to TRBJ2-7; 9 bases are shared with TRBD1. The CDR3 is 16 amino acids. V shed 4 bases, J shed 2 bases, and the junction held 9 bases outside the gene matches. Germline CDR1 and CDR2: SGHNT and YENEEA. CDR3 region: CASSSRTGAETYEQYF. In nucleotides, the CDR3 is TGTGCCAGCAGCTCCCGGACAGGGGCCGAAACCTACGAGCAGTACTTC. The variable domain in full, completed from reference TRBV11-3 and TRBJ2-7, reads EAGVVQSPRYKIIEKKQPVAFWCNPISGHNTLYWYLQNLGQGPELLIRYENEEAVDDSQLPKDRFSAERLKGVDSTLKIQPAELGDSAVYLCASSSRTGAETYEQYFGPGTRLTVT.

V is TRBV28 and J is TRBJ2-7; 12 positions match TRBD2. Per the germline V gene, CDR1 is MDHEN and CDR2 is SYDVKM. V lost 8 bases and J lost 4; bases outside the gene matches: 9. The CDR3 totals 15 residues. The CDR3 is CASLAGGIDLYEQYF. CDR3 sequence (DNA): TGTGCCAGCCTAGCGGGAGGGATAGACCTATACGAGCAGTACTTC.

This clonotype was counted at least ten times. The rearrangement links TRBV12-3 or TRBV12-4 to TRBJ1-1; 8 bases map to TRBD1. The CDR3 loop spans 13 amino acids. J was trimmed by 3 bases and V by 7 bases; bases with no gene match: 4. This CDR3 is CASTLTGDTEAFF. For the CDR3, the DNA is TGTGCCAGCACCTTGACAGGGGACACTGAAGCTTTCTTT.

This clonotype was found a few times. This chain connects TRBV4-2 to TRBJ2-3, with a possible D match to TRBD2 (7 bases). This CDR3 comprises 18 residues. Looked up from germline, CDR1 is LGHNA and CDR2 is YNFKEQ. V gave up 0 bases and J gave up 4 bases, with 20 bases separating them. CDR3 DNA: TGTGCCAGCAGCCAAGAAGTGGGACTACTGGGGGCCGCAGATACGCAGTATTTT. This gives the protein CASSQEVGLLGAADTQYF.

V gene TRBV28 combines with J gene TRBJ2-2; D is uncertain. The CDR3 sequence is 12 residues long. CDR1 and CDR2 from the germline V gene are MDHEN and SYDVKM. Trimming left V 6 bases short and J 3 bases short, with 5 bases between. For the CDR3, the DNA is TGTGCCAGCAGGATAGACACCGGGGAGCTGTTTTTT. Encoded protein: CASRIDTGELFF.

This chain uses TRBV30 with TRBJ1-5; D gene uncertain. Germline V gives CDR1 GTSNPN, CDR2 SVGIG (reference sequence). V was pared by 2 bases and J by 4 bases, with 9 bases between. The CDR3 has 13 amino acids. The DNA for the CDR3 is TGTGCCTGGAGTCCGGGCAGGAATCAGCCCCAGCATTTT. Protein: CAWSPGRNQPQHF.

This clonotype was counted only a few times. This sequence joins TRBV28 and TRBJ1-5, with D possibly TRBD1 on 6 matching bases. The CDR3 is made up of 17 amino acids. From germline, CDR1 is MDHEN and CDR2 SYDVKM. V lost 6 bases, J lost 6 bases, and 24 bases lay in between. The CDR3 DNA sequence: TGTGCCAGCAGAAACACACCGGGACACGAAAGGGGTCAGCCCCAGCATTTT. Protein sequence: CASRNTPGHERGQPQHF.

The J gene is TRBJ2-3, the V gene TRBV5-6; D not resolved. CDR1 SGHDT and CDR2 YYEEEE come from the germline V gene. Trimming shortened V by 3 bases and J by 0 bases, and 14 bases separated the two germline ends. The CDR3 contains 16 residues. This CDR3 reads CASSYPSSPSTDTQYF. CDR3 coding DNA: TGTGCCAGCAGCTACCCGAGTAGCCCTAGCACAGATACGCAGTATTTT.

This clonotype was recorded many times. The V call is TRBV12-3 or TRBV12-4, the J call TRBJ2-3, with 8 bases fitting TRBD1. CDR3 length: 15 residues. V shed 2 bases, J shed 4 bases, and the junction held 5 bases outside the gene matches. In nucleotides, the CDR3 is TGTGCCAGCAGTTTAAGGGCAGGGGGCGCAGATACGCAGTATTTT. Protein: CASSLRAGGADTQYF.

V and J are TRBV18 and TRBJ1-2; D is possibly TRBD1 (5 bases). Germline CDR1 KGHSH, CDR2 LQKENI. The CDR3 has 13 residues. V shed 3 bases and J shed 4 bases, with 9 bases lying between them. Here the CDR3 reads CASSPGLSYGYTF. Here the CDR3 DNA reads TGTGCCAGCTCACCGGGACTGTCCTATGGCTACACCTTC.

The chain couples TRBV5-1 to TRBJ1-1; D remains unclear. This CDR3 contains 14 residues. Per germline, CDR1 SGHRS and CDR2 YFSETQ. Trimming took 0 bases from V and 5 from J, leaving 11 bases between them. In nucleotides, the CDR3 is TGCGCCAGCAGCTTGGGAGGGCGGCAGACTGAAGCTTTCTTT. It is translated as CASSLGGRQTEAFF.

Many counts were recorded for this clonotype. This chain links TRBV15 with TRBJ2-1; TRBD2 matches 7 bases. The V gene's germline CDR1 is LNHNV and CDR2 YYDKDF (reference sequence). V lost 5 bases, J lost 0 bases, and 7 bases stayed unmatched. The CDR3 is 16 residues long. The chain's CDR3 is CATSRTGLPSYNEQFF. Written as DNA, the CDR3 is TGTGCCACCAGCCGTACGGGACTACCCTCCTACAATGAGCAGTTCTTC.

There are many counts of this clonotype. This chain connects TRBV29-1 to TRBJ2-1, with 12 bases aligning to TRBD2. CDR1 SQVTM and CDR2 ANQGSEA come from the germline V gene. The CDR3 totals 13 residues. The V and J ends lost 5 bases and 4 bases, in that order; junction bases with no gene match: 0. As DNA, the CDR3 is TGCAGCGTTACTAGCGGGAGGTACAATGAGCAGTTCTTC. The encoded protein is CSVTSGRYNEQFF.

The chain carries TRBV29-1 and TRBJ2-2; no reliable D call. This CDR3 comprises 13 residues. Germline assignment: CDR1 SQVTM and CDR2 ANQGSEA. V lost 2 bases to trimming and J lost 6 bases, with 10 bases between them. The CDR3 sequence: CSVEPNTPGELFF. DNA of the CDR3: TGCAGCGTTGAACCAAACACGCCCGGGGAGCTGTTTTTT.

This clonotype was seen a few times. The chain is built from TRBV24-1 and TRBJ1-5; 7 bases line up with TRBD1. The germline V gene has CDR1 KGHDR and CDR2 SFDVKD. The CDR3 extends over 14 amino acids. The V gene end was trimmed by 5 bases and the J gene end by 5 bases; junction bases not matched to a gene: 5. CDR3 DNA sequence: TGTGCCACCAGTGCCACAGGGGTCCATCAGCCCCAGCATTTT. Its translation: CATSATGVHQPQHF.

There are many counts of this clonotype. The CDR3 coding sequence is TGCGCCAGCAGCACCATTACGTTCGACTACAATGAGCAGTTCTTC. Residues: CASSTITFDYNEQFF. The genes are TRBV5-1 and TRBJ2-1; D gene ambiguous. This CDR3 has 15 residues. From germline, CDR1 is SGHRS and CDR2 YFSETQ. Deletions cut 4 bases from V and 3 bases from J, with 14 bases between.